The present entry profiles one TCR beta chain with its context. It lacks a known antigen. No quality values exist for individual bases; no much larger clone is one base distant. This sample was included in a study of T cells in Graves' hyperthyroidism and ophthalmopathy (dated by TCRdb to between 2017 and 2020). As for the study more broadly: Peripheral blood samples were taken at the time of initial diagnosis, prior to any treatment. In six Graves' hyperthyroidism patients, the study also compared T-cell repertoires from thyroid tissue with T-cell repertoires from blood. For training and testing, the 100 or so patients in the discovery cohort were randomly divided in a 7:3 ratio. An independent validation cohort of about 20 hyperthyroidism patients and 17 patients who later progressed to ophthalmopathy tested prospective prediction of ophthalmopathy. To identify TCR V-J signatures that set the groups apart, the researchers used a discovery cohort of 90 to 100 patients, made up of 40 to 45 with Graves' ophthalmopathy and about 59 with stable Graves' hyperthyroidism. After sampling, hyperthyroidism patients received methimazole starting at 30 mg daily, and ophthalmopathy patients received high-dose intravenous methylprednisolone. According to the paper, TCR Vbeta CDR3 sequencing was carried out on more than 120 peripheral blood samples, which came from under 50 ophthalmopathy, fewer than 80 hyperthyroidism and 17 progressor patients. Overall study results and their limits: In validation, progression to ophthalmopathy was predicted by the model with nearly 71% sensitivity and nearly 75% specificity, a median of 6.5 months before onset. A model built on a 13 V-J signature distinguished ophthalmopathy from stable hyperthyroidism, reaching about 88% sensitivity and 81.08% specificity in cross-validation and 80%/75% in testing. Sample size was not statistically predetermined, and investigators were not blinded to group allocation. Most expanded thyroid clonotypes (frequency above 0.001) were also found in blood, which suggests that blood repertoires may mirror thyroid immune responses.

The germline V gene encodes CDR1 MDHEN and CDR2 SYDVKM. The CDR3, from cysteine to phenylalanine, totals 14 residues. Just the 42-base CDR3 DNA is kept, in frame starting at base 1. Trimming costs V 1 base and J 1 base, and their ends lie 7 bases apart. Graves' hyperthyroidism was defined as stable when no progression to ophthalmopathy occurred over 18 months of follow-up. The hyperthyroidism patients were between 18 and 65 years old and newly diagnosed, with a disease duration of less than 2 months. Any patient with an uncontrolled infection, another autoimmune disease, pregnancy or lactation was excluded. Clinical symptoms, serum thyroxine and TRAb, thyroid ultrasound, and orbital computed tomography formed the basis for the diagnoses. PBMCs were separated from about 10 ml of fresh peripheral blood using Ficoll-Paque density gradient centrifugation. Trizol reagent was used to extract total RNA, and RNA quality was then checked on an Agilent 2100 Bioanalyzer.

The TCR beta CDR3 regions were amplified from the RNA transcripts. The TCR CDR3 was subjected to a first round of RT-PCR using the HTBI primer set and the Qiagen OneStep RT-PCR kit. The libraries were constructed in a second round of multiplex PCR and then size-selected and purified. The libraries were sequenced on an Illumina HiSeq2000 using paired-end 100 bp reads. In the authors' own workflow: SOAPnuke was used to process the raw data, removing reads that contained adapters or uncalled bases, had a mean Phred below 15, or lacked an exact match to the constant primer or identifier. COPE v1.2.5 was used to merge the high-quality paired reads, and each unique nucleotide sequence was defined as a clonotype. Clonotypes were aligned to IMGT TRBV, TRBD and TRBJ reference segments using MiTCR v1.1. Analysis was restricted to V-J combinations with a frequency above 0.0001, which covered roughly 99% of repertoires. The TCS score was defined as F50 (clonal expansion) divided by E x V (chaos), with BLOSUM62-based TCRdist calculated between CDR3 peptides within each V-J. Welch's t-statistics and random forest reduced roughly 540 V-J features to roughly 13, which were used in a naive Bayes classifier (R e1071). TCRdb itself trimmed the public reads at Q25 with fastp, ran MiXCR and retained productive beta chains. Each CDR3 protein appears once, grouped with its most common genes and DNA. TCRdb assigned the V and J calls; the authors' analysis was not used. The sample yields hundreds of thousands of distinct CDR3 sequences; 12% to 15% were counted once. The biggest ten clones account for around 9.6% of the sample.

Input material: blood. This chain is built from TRBV28 and TRBJ1-2, with no confident D gene call. The receptor was isolated from a woman aged 18-29 years with Graves' hyperthyroidism. The sequenced DNA is TGTGCCAGCAGTTTATTGGTTCTTAACTATGGCTACACCTTC. The resulting protein is CASSLLVLNYGYTF.